Presented here are 13 T cell receptor beta chains from one specimen sequenced in a study of blood T cells in healthy people across ages. Next came a second PCR, run for about 7 to 12 cycles, which used a sample-barcoded 5' primer along with a J-beta primer mix. TCRdb used MiXCR to reprocess the 5' RACE reads, holding one entry per CDR3 protein. The profile shows about 800,000 distinct CDR3 sequences, about 62% of them singletons. Sequences were obtained from blood. These receptors were collected from a man in his thirties or forties in good health.

V and J are TRBV12-3 or TRBV12-4 and TRBJ1-1, with 7 bases matching TRBD1. The V segment lost 7 bases and the J segment 5 bases; nucleotides outside the gene matches: 10. CDR3 length: 14 amino acids. DNA of the CDR3: TGTGCCAGCACCCAAACGGACAGGCGAACTGAAGCTTTCTTT. Translating it yields CASTQTDRRTEAFF.

This clonotype was detected only a few times. This chain uses TRBV7-2 with TRBJ2-5; no reliable D call. The germline V gene has CDR1 SGHTA and CDR2 FQGNSA. Trimming pared 3 bases from V and 0 bases from J, leaving 8 bases between. This CDR3 has 14 residues. The CDR3 region is CASSFSWDQETQYF. In DNA, the CDR3 is TGTGCCAGCAGCTTTTCGTGGGACCAAGAGACCCAGTACTTC.

This sequence joins TRBV18 and TRBJ2-7; possible D gene TRBD2, 5 bases. Gene TRBJ2-5 matches the end of the DNA better, so the J call may be wrong. The V gene's germline CDR1 is KGHSH and CDR2 LQKENI. This CDR3 comprises 14 residues. CDR3 protein: CASSRSEGSETQYF. The CDR3 nucleotides are TGTGCCAGCTCACGCTCAGAGGGCTCAGAGACCCAGTACTTC.

This clonotype occurred a few times. The CDR3 protein is CAAQGGTSSYEQYF. The CDR3 nucleotides are TGTGCCGCACAAGGTGGGACCAGCTCCTACGAGCAGTACTTC. The chain carries TRBV10-3 and TRBJ2-7; either TRBD1 or TRBD2 may fit D (5 bases each). Germline loops: CDR1 ENHRY, CDR2 SYGVKD. V was pared by 11 bases and J by 0 bases, with 17 bases between. The CDR3 has 14 amino acids.

The chain joins TRBV6-2 or TRBV6-3 to TRBJ2-1; 11 nucleotides line up with TRBD2. The better agreement between TRBJ2-7 and the DNA end casts doubt on the J call. There are 16 residues in the CDR3. Looked up from germline, CDR1 is MNHEY and CDR2 is SVGEGT. CDR3 region: CASSYTGTSGYNEQYF. As DNA, the CDR3 is TGTGCCAGCAGTTACACCGGGACTAGCGGCTACAATGAGCAGTACTTC.

This CDR3 reads CASRPGEGNTEAFF. In DNA, the CDR3 is TGTGCCAGCAGACCAGGGGAGGGGAACACTGAAGCTTTCTTT. The V call is TRBV12-3 or TRBV12-4, the J call TRBJ1-1; TRBD1 might be the D (6 bases). This CDR3 is built from 14 residues. With 6 bases removed from V and 1 base from J, the gap between germline ends came to 12 bases.

V and J are TRBV20-1 and TRBJ2-3, with TRBD2 matching 7 bases. The V gene end was trimmed by 1 base and the J gene end by 2 bases; junction bases not matched to a gene: 12. Per the germline V gene, CDR1 is DFQATT and CDR2 is SNEGSKA (reference sequence). This CDR3 spans 17 amino acids. The CDR3 region has the DNA TGCAGTGCTAGAGTCACCAGCGGGGCCCTCACCACAGATACGCAGTATTTT. Amino acid sequence: CSARVTSGALTTDTQYF.

This sequence joins TRBV20-1 and TRBJ1-2; 8 nucleotides match TRBD1. The CDR3 runs to 15 residues. In germline, CDR1 is DFQATT, CDR2 SNEGSKA (reference sequence). Trimming at V came to 0 bases and at J to 5 bases, leaving 8 bases not matched to a gene. The CDR3 bases are TGCAGTGCTAGAGACGACAGGGGTGGCACTTATGGCTACACCTTC. Translated: CSARDDRGGTYGYTF.

Regarding this clonotype: Just one base apart from a much larger clone, this may be a read error. Here the CDR3 DNA reads TGTGCCAGCAGTGACCTTCATGGGAACGAGCAGTACTTC. It encodes CASSDLHGNEQYF. The chain recombines TRBV6-5 with TRBJ2-7; D remains ambiguous. The CDR3 totals 13 residues. Germline CDR1 and CDR2: MNHEY and SVGAGI. The germline V and J ends were trimmed by 5 bases and 5 bases, with 13 bases remaining between them.

J is TRBJ1-1 and V is TRBV20-1; 7 nucleotides agree with TRBD1. Per the germline V gene, CDR1 is DFQATT and CDR2 is SNEGSKA (reference sequence). CDR3 size: 15 residues. Germline trimming cut 1 base from V and 5 bases from J; bases unmatched to any gene: 10. CDR3 bases: TGCAGTGCTAGAGGAAACAGGGGAAGGGGAACTGAAGCTTTCTTT. Protein sequence: CSARGNRGRGTEAFF.

This chain uses TRBV6-5 with TRBJ1-5; D not certain. CDR1 and CDR2 from the germline V gene are MNHEY and SVGAGI. The CDR3 consists of 13 residues. Between the trimmed V and J ends, which lost 4 bases and 3 bases, there was a span of 7 bases. CDR3 nucleotide sequence: TGTGCCAGCAGTTCCCAGTACAATCAGCCCCAGCATTTT. Translation: CASSSQYNQPQHF.

The chain couples TRBV20-1 to TRBJ2-1, with TRBD1 matching 9 bases. Germline V CDR1 and CDR2: DFQATT, SNEGSKA (reference sequence). This CDR3 contains 16 residues. V lost 0 bases to trimming and J lost 2 bases; unmatched junction nucleotides: 5. CDR3 loop: CSARDPGQGPYNEQFF. The DNA for the CDR3 is TGCAGTGCTAGAGATCCGGGACAGGGTCCCTACAATGAGCAGTTCTTC.

V usage is TRBV7-8 and J usage is TRBJ2-5, with D maybe TRBD2 (6 bases). The CDR3 sequence is 17 residues long. Trimming took 1 base from V and 5 from J, leaving 20 bases between them. Germline V lookup: CDR1 SGHVS, CDR2 FQNEAQ. The CDR3 reads CASSLDLVDGSEETQYF. The DNA of the CDR3 is TGTGCCAGCAGCTTAGATTTAGTGGACGGGAGTGAGGAGACCCAGTACTTC.